The next 18 T cell receptor beta chains were all read from a single sample in a study of beta chain features in type 1 diabetes. What was sequenced were expressed TCRB transcripts, since all of the isolated RNA had been reverse transcribed. The data were produced by immunoSEQ multiplex PCR, yet TCRdb's version contains in-frame clones alone and is incomplete. The profile shows about 360,000 clones, approximately 12% of them singletons. Sequenced input: naive CD4+ T cells from blood. Every receptor here comes from a man aged 18 to 30 in good health.

This chain uses TRBV7-2 with TRBJ2-1; D perhaps matches TRBD2 (5 bases). Germline V gives CDR1 SGHTA, CDR2 FQGNSA. V lost 5 bases and J lost 4, with 12 bases in between. The length of the CDR3 is 14 residues. The CDR3 here is CASSPNGNYNEQFF. The CDR3 DNA reads as TGTGCCAGCAGCCCCAACGGGAATTACAATGAGCAGTTCTTC.

This chain links TRBV15 with TRBJ1-4; 9 bases are shared with TRBD1. The CDR3 spans 18 residues. Germline V CDR1 and CDR2: LNHNV, YYDKDF (reference sequence). Germline trimming cut 1 base from V and 10 bases from J; bases unmatched to any gene: 16. The CDR3 is CATSRATGGRVILGKLFF. Here the CDR3 DNA reads TGTGCCACCAGCAGAGCTACAGGGGGCAGGGTCATTTTGGGAAAACTGTTTTTT. Full variable domain (missing parts from reference TRBV15 and TRBJ1-4): DAMVIQNPRYQVTQFGKPVTLSCSQTLNHNVMYWYQQKSSQAPKLLFHYYDKDFNNEADTPDNFQSRRPNTSFCFLDIRSPGLGDTAMYLCATSRATGGRVILGKLFFGSGTQLSVL.

The sample holds a few counts of this clone. This sequence joins TRBV5-4 and TRBJ2-7; 8 nucleotides match TRBD1. V lost 1 base, J lost 6 bases, and 6 bases stayed unmatched. The CDR3 consists of 14 residues. Germline loops: CDR1 SGHNT, CDR2 YYREEE (reference sequence). The DNA of the CDR3 is TGTGCCAGCAGCTTGCGGACAGGGTCTATCGAGCAGTACTTC. Translating it yields CASSLRTGSIEQYF.

Regarding this clone: The sample carries other DNA sequences with the same CDR3. The chain employs TRBV5-1 and TRBJ2-7; a weak D match, TRBD1 (6 bases). There are 15 residues in the CDR3. CDR1 is SGHRS and CDR2 is YFSETQ in the germline V gene. The V gene lost 1 base and the J gene lost 1 base, with 12 bases spanning the gap. Here the CDR3 DNA reads TGCGCCAGCAGCTTGTTACAGGGTGCGTCCTACGAGCAGTACTTC. Translating it yields CASSLLQGASYEQYF.

In this sample, this clone turned up a few times. The rearrangement links TRBV28 to TRBJ1-1, with D uncertain. CDR1 MDHEN and CDR2 SYDVKM come from the germline V gene. The CDR3 has 14 residues. The ends were cut back, 8 bases at V and 0 bases at J, with 13 bases in the middle. The CDR3 DNA reads TGTGCCAGCTGCGCCTCTCCCGTGAACACTGAAGCTTTCTTT. Amino acid sequence: CASCASPVNTEAFF.

This clone was recorded a few times. CDR3 sequence (DNA): TGTGCCAGCAGCCAAGATCAGGGCAGACGTGAGCAGTACTTC. Translated: CASSQDQGRREQYF. The chain employs TRBV4-2 and TRBJ2-7; D may be TRBD1 (5 bases). This CDR3 has 14 residues. Trimming took off 0 bases at V and 7 bases at J, with 13 bases between the two ends. Germline values: CDR1 LGHNA, CDR2 YNFKEQ.

This chain links TRBV28 with TRBJ2-5; weak D call: TRBD1 (6 bases). Germline V gene sequence: CDR1 MDHEN, CDR2 SYDVKM. Trimming cost V 5 bases and J 10 bases, with 23 bases left between them. CDR3 size: 15 residues. Written as DNA, the CDR3 is TGTGCCAGCAGTCCACCCGGTTCGGGGACATGGGGCCAGTACTTC. It translates to CASSPPGSGTWGQYF.

A few counts support this clone. This chain links TRBV25-1 with TRBJ2-2, with D possibly TRBD2 on 7 matching bases. The CDR3 loop spans 15 amino acids. Trimming removed 1 base at V and 7 bases at J, with 13 bases between. The germline CDR1 and CDR2 sequences are MGHDK and SYGVNS. CDR3 residues: CASSEFGGQSGELFF. The CDR3 nucleotides are TGTGCCAGCAGTGAATTCGGGGGGCAAAGCGGGGAGCTGTTTTTT.

This clone appeared a few times. In DNA, the CDR3 is TGCGCCAGCAGCTTCGGGACTAGCGGCAGCACAGATACGCAGTATTTT. Translating it yields CASSFGTSGSTDTQYF. The chain couples TRBV5-1 to TRBJ2-3; 11 nucleotides line up with TRBD2. This CDR3 is 16 amino acids long. With V trimmed by 2 bases and J by 0 bases, 2 bases remained unmatched. Germline V gene data show CDR1 as SGHRS and CDR2 as YFSETQ.

This clone was detected only a few times. This rearrangement joins TRBV11-2 to TRBJ2-2; maybe TRBD1 (6 bases). The CDR3 loop spans 15 amino acids. V was cut by 4 bases and J by 2 bases, with 11 bases left in between. Germline CDR1 SGHAT, CDR2 FQNNGV. This CDR3 reads CASSSQGPNTGELFF. The CDR3 nucleotides are TGTGCCAGCAGCTCACAGGGTCCCAACACCGGGGAGCTGTTTTTT.

This chain uses TRBV28 with TRBJ2-3; 9 bases fit TRBD2. V shed 8 bases and J 3 bases; nucleotides not matched to a gene: 3. CDR1 is MDHEN, CDR2 SYDVKM, per germline. The CDR3 has 13 amino acids. CDR3 in amino acids: CASAGGSTDTQYF. CDR3 in DNA: TGTGCCAGCGCGGGAGGGAGTACAGATACGCAGTATTTT.

The chain employs TRBV29-1 and TRBJ2-7; 8 nucleotides agree with TRBD2. V trimming: 4 bases; J trimming: 2 bases; junction bases outside the gene matches: 4. Germline CDR1 is SQVTM and CDR2 is ANQGSEA. The CDR3 loop spans 13 amino acids. CDR3 loop: CSVVRGAPYEQYF. CDR3 sequence (DNA): TGCAGCGTTGTGCGGGGGGCACCCTACGAGCAGTACTTC.

This clone was counted a few times. V and J are TRBV28 and TRBJ2-7; a possible D gene is TRBD2 (6 bases). Trimming took off 3 bases at V and 0 bases at J, with 15 bases between the two ends. The CDR3 has 16 amino acids. Germline V CDR1 and CDR2: MDHEN, SYDVKM. CDR3: CASSLITRDFSYEQYF. In nucleotides, the CDR3 is TGTGCCAGCAGTTTGATAACTCGGGACTTCTCCTACGAGCAGTACTTC.

A few counts support this clone. V is TRBV7-2 and J is TRBJ1-1, with a tentative D call TRBD1 (5 bases). The CDR3 sequence is 15 residues long. Trimming stripped 5 bases from V and 1 base from J, with 14 bases between. CDR1 SGHTA and CDR2 FQGNSA come from the germline V gene. The CDR3 bases are TGTGCCAGCAGCCCGATGCTGGGGGGGAACACTGAAGCTTTCTTT. Translated, it gives CASSPMLGGNTEAFF.

This clone has only a few counts. The chain has TRBV11-2 and TRBJ2-7; 10 nucleotides align to TRBD1. This CDR3 region has 17 residues. J lost 4 bases, V lost 1 base, and 10 bases had no gene match. Germline CDR1 and CDR2: SGHAT and FQNNGV. CDR3 sequence: CASSLVRDRGRLYEQYF. Written as DNA, the CDR3 is TGTGCCAGCAGCTTAGTCCGAGACAGGGGGCGCTTGTACGAGCAGTACTTC.

This chain connects TRBV9 to TRBJ1-2; possible D gene TRBD1, 6 bases. Germline CDR1 SGDLS, CDR2 YYNGEE. Trimming pared 4 bases from V and 4 bases from J, leaving 11 bases between. This CDR3 has 13 amino acids. The CDR3 region has the DNA TGTGCCAGCAGCCCAATGGACAGCTATGGCTACACCTTC. Its translation: CASSPMDSYGYTF.

This clone has just a few counts. The gene calls are TRBV4-2 and TRBJ2-1; the match to TRBD1 covers 8 bases. V shed 3 bases, J shed 5 bases, and the junction held 12 bases outside the gene matches. CDR1 and CDR2 (germline): LGHNA, YNFKEQ. The CDR3 is 17 amino acids. The CDR3 reads CASSQASGNRGDNEQFF. The CDR3 nucleotides are TGTGCCAGCAGCCAGGCATCGGGGAACAGGGGGGACAATGAGCAGTTCTTC.

This rearrangement joins TRBV7-8 to TRBJ2-1, with D unclear. V lost 5 bases, J lost 3 bases, and 5 bases lay in between. Germline CDR1 and CDR2: SGHVS and FQNEAQ. There are 12 residues in the CDR3. In nucleotides, the CDR3 is TGTGCCAGCAGCGGCCACTACAATGAGCAGTTCTTC. Its protein product is CASSGHYNEQFF.